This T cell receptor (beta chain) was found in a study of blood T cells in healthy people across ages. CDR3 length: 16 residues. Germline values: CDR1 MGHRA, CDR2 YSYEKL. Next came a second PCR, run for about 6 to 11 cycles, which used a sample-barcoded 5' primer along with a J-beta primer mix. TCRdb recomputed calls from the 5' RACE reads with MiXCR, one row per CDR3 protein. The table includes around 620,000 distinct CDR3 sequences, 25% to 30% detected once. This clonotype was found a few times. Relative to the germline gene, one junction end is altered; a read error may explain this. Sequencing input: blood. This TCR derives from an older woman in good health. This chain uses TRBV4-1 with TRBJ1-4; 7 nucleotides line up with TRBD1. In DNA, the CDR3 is TGCGCCAGCAGCCGGGACAGCTCATCAACTGATGAAAAACTGTTTTTT. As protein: CASSRDSSSTDEKLFF.